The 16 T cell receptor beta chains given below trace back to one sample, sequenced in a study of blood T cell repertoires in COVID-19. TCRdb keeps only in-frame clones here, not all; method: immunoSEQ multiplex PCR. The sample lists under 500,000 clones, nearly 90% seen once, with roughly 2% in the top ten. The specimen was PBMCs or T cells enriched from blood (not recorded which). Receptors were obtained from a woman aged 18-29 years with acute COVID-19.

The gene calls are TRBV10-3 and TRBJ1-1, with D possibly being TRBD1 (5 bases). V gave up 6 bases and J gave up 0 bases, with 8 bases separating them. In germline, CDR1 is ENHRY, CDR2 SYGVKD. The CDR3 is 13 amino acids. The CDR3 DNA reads TGTGCCATCAGAGACAGCCTGAACACTGAAGCTTTCTTT. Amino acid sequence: CAIRDSLNTEAFF.

CDR3 protein: CASSFLLAGQETQYF. In DNA, the CDR3 is TGTGCCAGCAGCTTTTTGCTAGCGGGACAAGAGACCCAGTACTTC. This chain uses TRBV5-4 with TRBJ2-5, with 9 bases lining up with TRBD2. The ends lost 2 bases at V and 2 bases at J; junction bases unmatched: 4. From germline, CDR1 is SGHNT and CDR2 YYREEE (reference sequence). The CDR3 is 15 residues long.

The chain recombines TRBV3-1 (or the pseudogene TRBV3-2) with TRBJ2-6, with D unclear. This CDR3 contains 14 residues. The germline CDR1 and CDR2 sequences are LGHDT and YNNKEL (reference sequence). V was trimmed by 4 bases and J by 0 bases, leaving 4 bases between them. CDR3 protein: CASSLYSGANVLTF. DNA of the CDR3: TGTGCCAGCAGCCTATACTCTGGGGCCAACGTCCTGACTTTC.

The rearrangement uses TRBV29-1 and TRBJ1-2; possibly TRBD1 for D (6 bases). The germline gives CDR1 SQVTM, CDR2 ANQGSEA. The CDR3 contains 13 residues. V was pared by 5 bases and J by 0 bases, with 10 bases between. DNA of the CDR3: TGCAGCGTTCCGGGGACATCTAACTATGGCTACACCTTC. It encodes CSVPGTSNYGYTF.

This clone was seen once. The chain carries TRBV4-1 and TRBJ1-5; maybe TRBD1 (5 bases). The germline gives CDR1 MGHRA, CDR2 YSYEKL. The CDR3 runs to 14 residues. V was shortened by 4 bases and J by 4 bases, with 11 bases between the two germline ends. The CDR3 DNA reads TGCGCCAGCAGCCTTAATCCAGGGAATCAGCCCCAGCATTTT. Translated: CASSLNPGNQPQHF.

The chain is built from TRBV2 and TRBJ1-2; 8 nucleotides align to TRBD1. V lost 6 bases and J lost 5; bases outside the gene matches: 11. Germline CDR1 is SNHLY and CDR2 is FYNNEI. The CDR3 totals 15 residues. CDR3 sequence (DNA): TGTGCCAGCAGGCCGGTCGACAGGGGATTTTATGGCTACACCTTC. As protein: CASRPVDRGFYGYTF.

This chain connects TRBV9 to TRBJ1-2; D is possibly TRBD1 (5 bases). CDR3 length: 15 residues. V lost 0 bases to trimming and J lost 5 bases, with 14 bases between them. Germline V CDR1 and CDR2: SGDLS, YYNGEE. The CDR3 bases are TGTGCCAGCAGCGTAGGAGTAGGGGTAAAATATGGCTACACCTTC. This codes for CASSVGVGVKYGYTF.

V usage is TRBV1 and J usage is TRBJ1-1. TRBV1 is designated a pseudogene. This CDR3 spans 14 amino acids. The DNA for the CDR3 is TGCACCAGCAGCCAAGATCCGGGACTCTATACCGCTTTCTTT. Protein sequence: CTSSQDPGLYTAFF.

The CDR3 spells CASSLEGWSYEQYF. The CDR3 nucleotides are TGTGCCAGCAGTCTAGAGGGATGGTCCTACGAGCAGTACTTC. The J gene is TRBJ2-7, the V gene TRBV28; perhaps TRBD2 as D (5 bases). Germline V lookup: CDR1 MDHEN, CDR2 SYDVKM. The V gene lost 5 bases and the J gene lost 1 base, with 12 bases spanning the gap. This CDR3 is built from 14 residues.

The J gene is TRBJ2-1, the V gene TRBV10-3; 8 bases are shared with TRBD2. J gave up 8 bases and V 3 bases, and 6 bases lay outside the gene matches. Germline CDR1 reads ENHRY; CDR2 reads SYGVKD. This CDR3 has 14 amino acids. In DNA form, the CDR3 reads TGTGCCATCAGTGAACGGGGGGGCCTGGATGAGCAGTTCTTC. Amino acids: CAISERGGLDEQFF.

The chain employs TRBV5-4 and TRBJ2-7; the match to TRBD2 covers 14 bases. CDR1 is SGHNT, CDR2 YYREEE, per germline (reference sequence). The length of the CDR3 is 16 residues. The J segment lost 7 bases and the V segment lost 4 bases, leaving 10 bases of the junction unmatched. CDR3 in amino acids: CASSIGTSGREREQYF. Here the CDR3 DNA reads TGTGCCAGCAGCATAGGGACTAGCGGGAGAGAAAGGGAGCAGTACTTC.

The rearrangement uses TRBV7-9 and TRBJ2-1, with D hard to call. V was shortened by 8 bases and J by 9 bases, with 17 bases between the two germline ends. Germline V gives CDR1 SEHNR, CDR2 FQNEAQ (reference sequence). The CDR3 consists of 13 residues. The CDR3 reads CASSPPQDSEQFF. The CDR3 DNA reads TGTGCCAGCTCTCCGCCCCAAGACTCTGAGCAGTTCTTC.

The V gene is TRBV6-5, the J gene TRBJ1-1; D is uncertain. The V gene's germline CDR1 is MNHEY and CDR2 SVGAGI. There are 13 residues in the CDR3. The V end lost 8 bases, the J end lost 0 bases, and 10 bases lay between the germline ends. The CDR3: CASRDIVNTEAFF. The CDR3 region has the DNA TGTGCCAGCCGCGACATCGTGAACACTGAAGCTTTCTTT.

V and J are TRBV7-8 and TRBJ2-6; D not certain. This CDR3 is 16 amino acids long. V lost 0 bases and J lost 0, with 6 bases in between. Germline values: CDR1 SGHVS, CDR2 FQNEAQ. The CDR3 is CASSLASLSGANVLTF. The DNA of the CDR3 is TGTGCCAGCAGCTTAGCCAGTCTCTCTGGGGCCAACGTCCTGACTTTC.

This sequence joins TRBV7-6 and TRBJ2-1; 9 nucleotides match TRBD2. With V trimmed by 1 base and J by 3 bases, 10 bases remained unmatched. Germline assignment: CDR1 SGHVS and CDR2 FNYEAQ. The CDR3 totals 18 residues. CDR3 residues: CASSLVAGVPLIYNEQFF. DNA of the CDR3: TGTGCCAGCAGCTTAGTAGCGGGGGTTCCCTTAATCTACAATGAGCAGTTCTTC.

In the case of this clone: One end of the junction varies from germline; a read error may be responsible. Here the CDR3 reads CASSWERNSPLHF. CDR3 coding DNA: TGTGCTAGCAGCTGGGAGAGGAATTCACCCCTCCACTTT. The chain joins TRBV27 to TRBJ1-6; D gene ambiguous. Per germline, CDR1 MNHEY and CDR2 SMNVEV (reference sequence). CDR3 length: 13 amino acids.